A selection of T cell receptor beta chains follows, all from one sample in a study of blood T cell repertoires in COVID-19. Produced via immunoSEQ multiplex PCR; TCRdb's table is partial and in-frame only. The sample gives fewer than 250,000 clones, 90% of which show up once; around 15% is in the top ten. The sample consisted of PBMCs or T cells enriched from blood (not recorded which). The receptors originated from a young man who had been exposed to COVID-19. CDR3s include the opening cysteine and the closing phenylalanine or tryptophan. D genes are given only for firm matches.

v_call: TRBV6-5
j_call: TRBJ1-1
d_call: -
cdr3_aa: CASSYLRNTEAFF
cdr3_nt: TGTGCCAGCAGTTACCTCAGGAACACTGAAGCTTTCTTT

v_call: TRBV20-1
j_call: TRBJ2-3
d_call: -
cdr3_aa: CSASLQDTQYF
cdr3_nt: TGCAGTGCTAGTCTCCAGGATACGCAGTATTTT

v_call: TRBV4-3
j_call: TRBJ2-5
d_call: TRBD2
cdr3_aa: CASSQDTGTSGAETQYF
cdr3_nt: TGCGCCAGCAGCCAAGATACGGGGACTAGCGGGGCCGAGACCCAGTACTTC

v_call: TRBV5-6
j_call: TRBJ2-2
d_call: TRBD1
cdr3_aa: CASSDRDRVGTGELFF
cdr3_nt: TGTGCCAGCAGCGACCGGGACAGGGTTGGCACCGGGGAGCTGTTTTTT

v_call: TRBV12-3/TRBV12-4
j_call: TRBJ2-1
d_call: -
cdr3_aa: CASSPTNRNEQFF
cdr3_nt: TGTGCCAGCAGTCCTACCAACCGCAATGAGCAGTTCTTC

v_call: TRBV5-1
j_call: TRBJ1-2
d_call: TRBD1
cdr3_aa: CASSLDGQGTYGYTF
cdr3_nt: TGCGCCAGCAGCTTGGATGGACAGGGTACCTATGGCTACACCTTC

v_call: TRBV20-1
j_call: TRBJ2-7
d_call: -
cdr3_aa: CSASTEYEQYF
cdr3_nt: TGCAGTGCTAGCACTGAATACGAGCAGTACTTC

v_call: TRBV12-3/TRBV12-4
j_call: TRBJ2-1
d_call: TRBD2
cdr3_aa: CASSLLETSYQFF
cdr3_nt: TGTGCCAGCAGTTTATTGGAGACTAGCTACCAGTTCTTC

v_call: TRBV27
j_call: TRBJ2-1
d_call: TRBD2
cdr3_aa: CASSLPGGLDNEQFF
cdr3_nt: TGTGCCAGCAGTTTACCGGGGGGGCTTGACAATGAGCAGTTCTTC

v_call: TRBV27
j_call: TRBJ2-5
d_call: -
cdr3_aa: CASSFSGGVPETQYF
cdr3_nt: TGTGCCAGCAGTTTTTCCGGCGGGGTACCAGAGACCCAGTACTTC